A selection of T cell receptor beta chains follows, all from one sample in a study of OX40 agonist ivuxolimab in advanced cancers. Repertoires were generated with immunoSEQ multiplex PCR, while TCRdb's copy carries only in-frame clones and drops some. The sample includes around 69,000 clones, around 89% seen only once; the top ten take under 4.5%. This material consisted of CD4+ or CD8+ T cells sorted from blood, taken in a trial of the OX40 agonist ivuxolimab. Receptors were obtained from an adult with an advanced solid tumor such as melanoma, head and neck, liver or kidney cancer. CDR3s include the opening cysteine and the closing phenylalanine or tryptophan. A D gene is named only where the DNA matches it firmly. Clone size, where shown, is once, few, many, or a class for clones that have expanded.

cdr3_aa cdr3_nt j_call d_call v_call clone_size
CASSRDLSTDTQYF TGCGCCAGCAGTCGGGACCTAAGCACAGATACGCAGTATTTT TRBJ2-3 . TRBV10-1 .
CASRLAGGSDTQYF TGTGCCAGCAGGTTAGCGGGAGGGTCAGATACGCAGTATTTT TRBJ2-3 TRBD2 TRBV27 .
CASSSSDQPQHF TGTGCCAGCAGCTCCTCGGATCAGCCCCAGCATTTT TRBJ1-5 . TRBV9 once
CASSTGGGDSEAYEQYF TGTGCCAGCAGTACAGGGGGTGGAGACAGTGAGGCCTACGAGCAGTACTTC TRBJ2-7 TRBD1 TRBV6-8 .
CASSPIGGAISNQPQHF TGTGCCAGCTCGCCCATCGGAGGGGCGATTAGCAATCAGCCCCAGCATTTT TRBJ1-5 . TRBV18 .
CASSVQGGQGGDTQYF TGTGCCAGCAGCGTTCAAGGTGGACAGGGAGGAGATACGCAGTATTTT TRBJ2-3 TRBD1 TRBV9 once
CASSLNTEAFF TGTGCCAGCAGCCTGAACACTGAAGCTTTCTTT TRBJ1-1 . TRBV5-4 .
CASTLPGLGNNEQFF TGTGCCAGCACTCTTCCGGGACTAGGAAACAATGAGCAGTTCTTC TRBJ2-1 TRBD2 TRBV28 .
CSVEQTGFHETQYF TGCAGCGTTGAACAGACAGGGTTTCACGAGACCCAGTACTTC TRBJ2-5 TRBD1 TRBV29-1 .
CASSPGSIYNEQFF TGTGCCAGCAGCCCGGGCAGCATCTACAATGAGCAGTTCTTC TRBJ2-1 . TRBV4-2 .
CATSRAQYGGYTF TGTGCCACCAGCAGAGCGCAGTACGGTGGCTACACCTTC TRBJ1-2 . TRBV15 .
CASSLGQLGEDTIYF TGTGCCAGCAGCTTGGGACAACTCGGTGAGGACACCATATATTTT TRBJ1-3 . TRBV7-2 .
CASSGGYPQETQYF TGTGCCAGCAGTGGAGGGTACCCCCAAGAGACCCAGTACTTC TRBJ2-5 . TRBV6-1 .
CASSGIGQGVGTDTQYF TGCGCCAGCAGTGGGATAGGACAGGGTGTGGGCACAGATACGCAGTATTTT TRBJ2-3 TRBD1 TRBV10-1 .
CASSPGQGFYGYTF TGTGCCAGCAGCCCGGGACAGGGATTTTATGGCTACACCTTC TRBJ1-2 TRBD1 TRBV5-6 once
CASSQGLAELNEQFF TGTGCCAGCAGCCAAGGACTAGCCGAGTTGAATGAGCAGTTCTTC TRBJ2-1 TRBD2 TRBV5-4 .
CSAQRDRSYNEQFF TGCAGCGCCCAGCGGGACAGGTCCTACAATGAGCAGTTCTTC TRBJ2-1 . TRBV29-1 .
CASSTGTGGVEQYF TGCGCCAGCAGCACCGGGACAGGGGGCGTCGAGCAGTACTTC TRBJ2-7 TRBD1 TRBV5-1 .
CASSLEGAGGVYGTQYF TGTGCCAGCAGCTTAGAAGGGGCGGGAGGGGTTTATGGGACCCAGTACTTC TRBJ2-5 TRBD2 TRBV11-2 .
CASSSGQGSYEQYF TGCGCCAGCAGCTCTGGACAGGGGTCCTACGAGCAGTACTTC TRBJ2-7 TRBD1 TRBV5-1 .
CASSPGAQGPQETQYF TGCGCCAGCAGTCCGGGGGCGCAGGGGCCTCAAGAGACCCAGTACTTC TRBJ2-5 . TRBV23-1 .
CASSSINSGNTIYF TGTGCCAGCAGTTCCATAAACTCTGGAAACACCATATATTTT TRBJ1-3 . TRBV6-5 .
CASSVGERMGERNNEQYF TGTGCCAGCAGCGTAGGAGAGCGTATGGGGGAGAGAAACAACGAGCAGTACTTC TRBJ2-7 . TRBV9 .
CSVDGGRATEAFF TGCAGCGTTGACGGGGGGCGCGCCACTGAAGCTTTCTTT TRBJ1-1 . TRBV29-1 .
CASSPGPGERGIDEQYF TGTGCCAGCAGCCCGGGGCCCGGGGAGCGCGGGATTGACGAGCAGTACTTC TRBJ2-7 . TRBV7-9 .
CASTGTGGYEQYF TGTGCCAGCACCGGGACAGGGGGCTACGAGCAGTACTTC TRBJ2-7 TRBD1 TRBV28 .